This paragraph reports one T cell receptor beta chain. Its target is not known. Some clones are missing from TCRdb's copy, which holds only in-frame ones; the method was immunoSEQ multiplex PCR. The sample has roughly 120,000 clones, 70% to 90% seen once; the top ten hold roughly 1.6%. The CDR3 runs to 15 residues. Germline CDR1 and CDR2: SGHNT and YYREEE (reference sequence). Unmatched junction bases numbered 5, after V lost 0 bases and J lost 5 bases. These data come from a study of T cell responses to AZD1222 COVID-19 vaccine. Notes on the study in general: Nearly half of unique spike-specific TCRs reportedly avoided B.1.351 and B.1.1.7 mutated regions. The peak T cell response came first, and repertoires were sampled only after it. The CD4 TCRs associated with vaccination extended across spike and predominated at 160-218 and 743-854.

This chain joins TRBV5-4 and TRBJ2-5; 9 bases agree with TRBD2. Material: peripheral blood, obtained on day 0 of AZD1222 vaccination. The receptor's source is an adult in good health. The DNA for the CDR3 is TGTGCCAGCAGCTTGGACGCGGGGGGGCAGGAGACCCAGTACTTC. Protein product: CASSLDAGGQETQYF.